This is a list of T cell receptor beta chains from one sample in a study of T cell responses to AZD1222 COVID-19 vaccine. Clones were read by immunoSEQ multiplex PCR, and TCRdb kept only the in-frame ones, dropping some. The data contain about 79,000 clones, about 91% of them singletons. The sequenced sample was peripheral blood, obtained on day 0 of MenACWY control vaccination. The receptors originated from an adult in good health. Each CDR3 is given with its conserved first and last residue. D genes are given only for firm matches. Some rows have no size entry. The others give once, few or many, or a class for an expanded clone.

>.|TRBV19|TRBD2|19|TRBJ2-7
TGTGCCAGTAGTATAGTAGGCCATCTGACTAGCGGGAGGGCCTACGAGCAGTACTTC
CASSIVGHLTSGRAYEQYF
>.|TRBV19|.|13|TRBJ2-5
TGTGCCAGTAGTATACCCTTCCAAGAGACCCAGTACTTC
CASSIPFQETQYF
>once|TRBV6-5|TRBD1|14|TRBJ1-2
TGTGCCAGCACCTCTGGACAGGGAAACTATGGCTACACCTTC
CASTSGQGNYGYTF
>.|TRBV4-3|.|17|TRBJ2-5
TGCGCCAGCAGCCAAGGCCTCCCAGGGGGAGGGCAAGAGACCCAGTACTTC
CASSQGLPGGGQETQYF
>.|TRBV2|.|14|TRBJ1-5
TGTGCCAGCACGGAGGGGGGGAACGGGCAGCCCCAGCATTTT
CASTEGGNGQPQHF
>.|TRBV27|TRBD2|15|TRBJ2-7
TGTGCCAGCAGTCAAACGACTAGCGGGACCTACGAGCAGTACTTC
CASSQTTSGTYEQYF
>.|TRBV7-8|.|11|TRBJ1-6
TGTGCCAGCAGCTCGGATTCACCCCTCCACTTT
CASSSDSPLHF
>.|TRBV20-1|.|10|TRBJ2-1
TGCAGTGGGGGAAGCAGTGAGCAGTTCTTC
CSGGSSEQFF
>.|TRBV28|.|17|TRBJ1-4
TGTGCCAGCAGTTTGGGGGCAGGGATTTTATGGGATGAAAAACTGTTTTTT
CASSLGAGILWDEKLFF
>.|TRBV6-5|.|13|TRBJ1-1
TGTGCCAGCAGTTACTCGAGGTTCACTGAAGCTTTCTTT
CASSYSRFTEAFF
>.|TRBV7-8|TRBD1|14|TRBJ1-4
TGTGCCAGCTCAGACAGGGATGCTAATGAAAAACTGTTTTTT
CASSDRDANEKLFF
>.|TRBV9|.|15|TRBJ1-2
TGTGCCAGCAGCACATCCGGTCTGGGTCTCTATGGCTACACCTTC
CASSTSGLGLYGYTF
>.|TRBV20-1|TRBD2|18|TRBJ2-3
TGCAGTGCGAGTAGCGCCCCGGGACTAGCGGGAGGGACAGATACGCAGTATTTT
CSASSAPGLAGGTDTQYF
>.|TRBV24-1|.|15|TRBJ2-3
TGTGCCACCAGTGAACCAGGGGTTTTCGCAGATACGCAGTATTTT
CATSEPGVFADTQYF
>.|TRBV28|TRBD1|14|TRBJ1-4
TGTGCCAGCAGGTCAGGGGGCGCGAATGAAAAACTGTTTTTT
CASRSGGANEKLFF
>.|TRBV6-5|.|14|TRBJ2-3
TGTGCCAGCAGGACCCCTTTTTCGCCAGATACGCAGTATTTT
CASRTPFSPDTQYF